The 14 T cell receptor beta chains in this list originate from one sample, sequenced in a study of blood T cell repertoires in COVID-19. The table came from immunoSEQ multiplex PCR; TCRdb's copy has only in-frame clones and leaves some out. Of about 140,000 clones listed, approximately 81% were seen once; the top ten hold roughly 8%. Sequencing was carried out using peripheral blood. These receptors originate from a human donor in a cohort sampled during active COVID-19.

The chain links TRBV7-8 to TRBJ2-7; 11 bases align to TRBD2. V was pared by 5 bases and J by 4 bases, with 16 bases of the junction left unmatched. CDR3 length: 18 residues. Germline values: CDR1 SGHVS, CDR2 FQNEAQ. CDR3 sequence: CASSQASASGRLWYEQYF. CDR3 nucleotide sequence: TGTGCCAGCAGCCAAGCTTCGGCTAGCGGGAGGCTTTGGTACGAGCAGTACTTC.

This clone was picked up a small number of times. The chain recombines TRBV27 with TRBJ2-7; 14 bases fit TRBD2. Germline assignment: CDR1 MNHEY and CDR2 SMNVEV (reference sequence). Trimming at V came to 7 bases and at J to 4 bases, leaving 12 bases not matched to a gene. CDR3 length: 17 residues. The CDR3 region has the DNA TGTGCCAGCACGGACACCCGACTAGCGGGAGGGCGTTACGAGCAGTACTTC. The encoded protein is CASTDTRLAGGRYEQYF.

The chain is built from TRBV18 and TRBJ1-2; D unresolved. The CDR3 sequence is 14 residues long. Germline V gives CDR1 KGHSH, CDR2 LQKENI. V dropped 2 bases and J dropped 3 bases, with 10 bases sitting between them. CDR3 sequence reads: CASSPTTVDYGYTF. The CDR3 DNA is TGTGCCAGCTCACCAACAACAGTGGACTATGGCTACACCTTC.

This clone appeared once. The rearrangement joins TRBV5-1 to TRBJ2-7, with TRBD2 identical over 8 bases. Germline CDR1 SGHRS, CDR2 YFSETQ. This CDR3 has 15 residues. V lost 1 base and J lost 3; bases outside the gene matches: 6. CDR3: CASSLTSGRGYEQYF. The CDR3 nucleotides read TGCGCCAGCAGCTTGACCAGCGGGAGAGGCTACGAGCAGTACTTC.

CDR3 region: CASSLGGAGGLSYEQYF. The CDR3 DNA sequence: TGTGCCAGCAGCTTGGGGGGTGCGGGAGGGCTCTCCTACGAGCAGTACTTC. The rearrangement joins TRBV5-4 to TRBJ2-7, with 9 bases lining up with TRBD2. Trimming removed 0 bases from V and 0 bases from J; junction bases left unmatched: 7. Germline CDR1 is SGHNT and CDR2 is YYREEE (reference sequence). The CDR3 is made up of 17 amino acids. Together with reference TRBV5-4 and TRBJ2-7, the CDR3 gives the full variable domain: ETGVTQSPTHLIKTRGQQVTLRCSSQSGHNTVSWYQQALGQGPQFIFQYYREEENGRGNFPPRFSGLQFPNYSSELNVNALELDDSALYLCASSLGGAGGLSYEQYFGPGTRLTVT.

The CDR3 nucleotides are TGTGCCAGTATTCCAGGAATCTCCTACAATGAGCAGTTCTTC. It specifies CASIPGISYNEQFF. The chain links TRBV5-6 to TRBJ2-1, with D unresolved. Per the germline V gene, CDR1 is SGHDT and CDR2 is YYEEEE. V gave up 8 bases and J gave up 0 bases, with 12 bases separating them. The CDR3 loop spans 14 amino acids.

This chain uses TRBV21-1 with TRBJ2-5; TRBD2, as called in the table, went unchecked against the DNA. TRBV21-1 is an annotated pseudogene. The CDR3 is 20 residues long. The CDR3 sequence: CASTKGGGGGIRRDQETQYF. CDR3 bases: TGTGCCAGCACTAAAGGAGGGGGGGGCGGAATCAGGAGGGACCAAGAGACCCAGTACTTC.

This clone has a single count. The rearrangement uses TRBV28 and TRBJ2-7; 13 bases match TRBD2. V lost 10 bases, J lost 3 bases, and 9 bases stayed unmatched. The CDR3 totals 15 residues. Per the germline V gene, CDR1 is MDHEN and CDR2 is SYDVKM. The CDR3, as DNA: TGTGCCACCCTATCGGGGACTAGCGGGATCTACGAGCAGTACTTC. Its translation is CATLSGTSGIYEQYF.

A word on this clone: The sample holds other DNA sequences that translate to the same CDR3. This rearrangement joins TRBV27 to TRBJ2-7; TRBD2 matches 8 bases. Trimming took 6 bases from V and 3 from J; bases not matched to a gene: 7. This CDR3 is built from 14 residues. From germline, CDR1 is MNHEY and CDR2 SMNVEV (reference sequence). The CDR3 DNA sequence: TGTGCCAGCAGCCCCGGGAGGGCTGACTACGAGCAGTACTTC. Translating gives CASSPGRADYEQYF.

This chain uses TRBV24-1 with TRBJ2-1; 10 nucleotides align to TRBD2. Losses at the gene ends were 4 bases for V and 5 bases for J; bases not matched to a gene: 7. Germline V lookup: CDR1 KGHDR, CDR2 SFDVKD. This CDR3 has 16 amino acids. In DNA, the CDR3 is TGTGCCACCAGTGACCCCAGCGGGAGGGGTGACAATGAGCAGTTCTTC. It is translated as CATSDPSGRGDNEQFF.

The sample holds one count of this clone. Different DNA sequences within this sample yield the same CDR3. CDR3 loop: CASSLSGTATNEKLFF. The CDR3 region has the DNA TGTGCCAGTAGTTTATCCGGGACAGCGACTAATGAAAAACTGTTTTTT. The V and J genes are TRBV19 and TRBJ1-4, with 7 bases fitting TRBD1. This CDR3 contains 16 residues. The germline gives CDR1 LNHDA, CDR2 SQIVND (reference sequence). Trimming took 5 bases from V and 2 from J; bases not matched to a gene: 8.

J is TRBJ1-1 and V is TRBV5-4, with 7 bases aligning to TRBD1. There are 14 residues in the CDR3. After removal of 2 bases from V and 5 bases from J, the junction contained 6 bases not matched to a gene. Germline CDR1 SGHNT, CDR2 YYREEE (reference sequence). DNA for the CDR3: TGTGCCAGCAGCTTTACAGGGGACGCGACTGAAGCTTTCTTT. This sequence encodes CASSFTGDATEAFF.

This clone came up once. CDR3 residues: CASSYSGHITYEQYF. The CDR3 DNA sequence: TGTGCCAGCAGTTACTCGGGACATATCACCTACGAGCAGTACTTC. The chain employs TRBV6-2 or TRBV6-3 and TRBJ2-7, with D tentatively TRBD1 (6 bases). Germline V gene data show CDR1 as MNHEY and CDR2 as SVGEGT. The CDR3 extends over 15 amino acids. Deletions cut 0 bases from V and 2 bases from J, with 11 bases between.

CDR3 residues: CASSPGREFNEQFF. As DNA, the CDR3 is TGTGCCAGCTCACCAGGTAGGGAGTTTAATGAGCAGTTCTTC. V usage is TRBV18 and J usage is TRBJ2-1, with a weak D call TRBD2 (5 bases). The CDR3 totals 14 residues. Trimming removed 2 bases at V and 7 bases at J, with 12 bases between. CDR1 and CDR2 (germline): KGHSH, LQKENI.